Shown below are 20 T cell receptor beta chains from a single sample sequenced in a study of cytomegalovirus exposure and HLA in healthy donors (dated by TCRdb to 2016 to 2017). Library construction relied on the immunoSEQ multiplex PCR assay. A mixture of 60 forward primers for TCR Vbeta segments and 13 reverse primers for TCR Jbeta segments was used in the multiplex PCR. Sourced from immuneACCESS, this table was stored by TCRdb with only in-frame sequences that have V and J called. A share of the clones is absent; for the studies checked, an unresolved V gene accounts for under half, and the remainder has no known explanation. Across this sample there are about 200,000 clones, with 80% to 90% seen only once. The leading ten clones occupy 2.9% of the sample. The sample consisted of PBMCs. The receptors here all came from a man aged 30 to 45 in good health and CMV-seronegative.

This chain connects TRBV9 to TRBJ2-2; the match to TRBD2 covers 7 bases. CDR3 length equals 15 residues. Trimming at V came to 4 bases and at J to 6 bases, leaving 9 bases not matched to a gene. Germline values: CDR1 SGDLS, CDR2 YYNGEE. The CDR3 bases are TGTGCCAGCAGCCCTGACTGGGGGAGGGCCGGGGAGCTGTTTTTT. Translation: CASSPDWGRAGELFF.

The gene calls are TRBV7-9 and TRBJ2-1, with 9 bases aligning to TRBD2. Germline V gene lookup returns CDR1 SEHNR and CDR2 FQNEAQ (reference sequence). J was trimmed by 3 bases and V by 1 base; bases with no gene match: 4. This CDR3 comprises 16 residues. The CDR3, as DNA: TGTGCCAGCAGCTTAGTGGTTAGCGGGGGCTACAATGAGCAGTTCTTC. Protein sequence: CASSLVVSGGYNEQFF.

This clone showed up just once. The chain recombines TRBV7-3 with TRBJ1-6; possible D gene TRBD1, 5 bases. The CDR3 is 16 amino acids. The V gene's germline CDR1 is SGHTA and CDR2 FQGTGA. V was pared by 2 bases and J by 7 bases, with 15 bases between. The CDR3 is CASSLGPLGGNSPLHF. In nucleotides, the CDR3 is TGTGCCAGCAGCTTAGGACCCCTGGGGGGAAATTCACCCCTCCACTTT. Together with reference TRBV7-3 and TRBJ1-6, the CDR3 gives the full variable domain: GAGVSQTPSNKVTEKGKYVELRCDPISGHTALYWYRQSLGQGPEFLIYFQGTGAADDSGLPNDRFFAVRPEGSVSTLKIQRTERGDSAVYLCASSLGPLGGNSPLHFGNGTRLTVT.

CDR3 amino acids: CASSPRQGSSSPLHF. The CDR3 coding sequence is TGTGCCAGCTCACCTCGACAGGGGTCAAGTTCACCCCTCCACTTT. The V call is TRBV18, the J call TRBJ1-6; 8 bases line up with TRBD1. Trimming took 3 bases from V and 9 from J; bases not matched to a gene: 7. In germline, CDR1 is KGHSH, CDR2 LQKENI. There are 15 residues in the CDR3.

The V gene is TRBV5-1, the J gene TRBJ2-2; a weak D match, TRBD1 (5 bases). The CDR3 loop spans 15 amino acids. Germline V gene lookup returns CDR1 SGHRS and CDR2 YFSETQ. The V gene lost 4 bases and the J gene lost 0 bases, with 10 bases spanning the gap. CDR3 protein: CASSLRTPNTGELFF. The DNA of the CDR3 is TGCGCCAGCAGCCTACGGACACCGAACACCGGGGAGCTGTTTTTT.

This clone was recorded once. CDR3 sequence (DNA): TGTGCCAGCAGTGCGTTTAGCGGGGGGGTACAAGAGACCCAGTACTTC. Translating it yields CASSAFSGGVQETQYF. The rearrangement joins TRBV6-1 to TRBJ2-5; 11 nucleotides line up with TRBD2. Unmatched junction bases numbered 6, after V lost 4 bases and J lost 2 bases. CDR3 length: 16 residues. Germline V lookup: CDR1 MNHNS, CDR2 SASEGT.

The CDR3 DNA follows: TGTGCCAGCAGTTTATACGGGGCAACTAATGAAAAACTGTTTTTT. It is translated as CASSLYGATNEKLFF. J is TRBJ1-4 and V is TRBV27; D unresolved. Germline CDR1 reads MNHEY; CDR2 reads SMNVEV (reference sequence). With 1 base removed from V and 0 bases from J, the gap between germline ends came to 6 bases. CDR3 length: 15 amino acids.

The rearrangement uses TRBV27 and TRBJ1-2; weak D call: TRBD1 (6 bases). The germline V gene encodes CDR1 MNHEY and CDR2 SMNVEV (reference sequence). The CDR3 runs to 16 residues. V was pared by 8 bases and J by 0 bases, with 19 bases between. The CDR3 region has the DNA TGTGCCAGCGGTGAAGGACAGACCATAGCTAACTATGGCTACACCTTC. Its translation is CASGEGQTIANYGYTF.

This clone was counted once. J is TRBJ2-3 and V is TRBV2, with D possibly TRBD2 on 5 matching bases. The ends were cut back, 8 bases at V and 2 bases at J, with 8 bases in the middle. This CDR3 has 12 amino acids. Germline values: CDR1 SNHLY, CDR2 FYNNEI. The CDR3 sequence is CASEAATDTQYF. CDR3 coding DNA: TGTGCCAGCGAAGCGGCCACAGATACGCAGTATTTT. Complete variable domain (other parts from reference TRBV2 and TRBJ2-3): EPEVTQTPSHQVTQMGQEVILRCVPISNHLYFYWYRQILGQKVEFLVSFYNNEISEKSEIFDDQFSVERPDGSNFTLKIRSTKLEDSAMYFCASEAATDTQYFGPGTRLTVL.

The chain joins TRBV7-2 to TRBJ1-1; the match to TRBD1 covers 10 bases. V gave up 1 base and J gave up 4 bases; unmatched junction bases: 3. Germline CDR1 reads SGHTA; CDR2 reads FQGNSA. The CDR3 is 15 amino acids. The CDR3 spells CASSLGGTGATEAFF. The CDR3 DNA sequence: TGTGCCAGCAGCTTAGGTGGGACAGGGGCCACTGAAGCTTTCTTT.

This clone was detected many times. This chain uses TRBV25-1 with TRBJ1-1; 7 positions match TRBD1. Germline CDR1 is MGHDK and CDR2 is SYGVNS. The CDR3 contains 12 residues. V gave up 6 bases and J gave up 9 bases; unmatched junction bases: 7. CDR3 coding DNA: TGTGCCAGCAGAGATGGAGGGGGCAAAGCTTTCTTT. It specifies CASRDGGGKAFF. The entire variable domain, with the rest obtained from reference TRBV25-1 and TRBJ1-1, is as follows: EADIYQTPRYLVIGTGKKITLECSQTMGHDKMYWYQQDPGMELHLIHYSYGVNSTEKGDLSSESTVSRIRTEHFPLTLESARPSHTSQYLCASRDGGGKAFFGQGTRLTVV.

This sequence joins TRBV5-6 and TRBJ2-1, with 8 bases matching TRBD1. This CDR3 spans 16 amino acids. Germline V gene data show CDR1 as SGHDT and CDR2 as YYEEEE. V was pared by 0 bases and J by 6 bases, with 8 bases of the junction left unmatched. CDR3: CASSLAPRGLVNEQFF. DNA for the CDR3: TGTGCCAGCAGCTTGGCCCCCAGGGGGCTGGTCAATGAGCAGTTCTTC.

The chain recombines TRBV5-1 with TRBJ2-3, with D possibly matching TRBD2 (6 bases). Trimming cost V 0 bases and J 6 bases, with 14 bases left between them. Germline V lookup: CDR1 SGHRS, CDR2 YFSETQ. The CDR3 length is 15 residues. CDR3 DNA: TGCGCCAGCAGCTTGGCCCGCGGAGGGACCGATACGCAGTATTTT. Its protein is CASSLARGGTDTQYF.

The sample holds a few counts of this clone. The DNA for the CDR3 is TGCGCCAGCAGCTTGGGGACAGGGAACACCGGGGAGCTGTTTTTT. Translated: CASSLGTGNTGELFF. This chain uses TRBV5-1 with TRBJ2-2; 7 bases line up with TRBD1. Per germline, CDR1 SGHRS and CDR2 YFSETQ. This CDR3 has 15 amino acids. V lost 0 bases to trimming and J lost 1 base; unmatched junction nucleotides: 0.

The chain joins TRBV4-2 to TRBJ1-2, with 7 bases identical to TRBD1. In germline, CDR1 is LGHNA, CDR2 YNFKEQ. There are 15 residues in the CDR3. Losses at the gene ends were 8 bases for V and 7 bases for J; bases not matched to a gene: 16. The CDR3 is CASGRTGAQDGGYTF. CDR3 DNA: TGTGCCAGCGGCAGAACAGGGGCCCAGGATGGTGGCTACACCTTC.

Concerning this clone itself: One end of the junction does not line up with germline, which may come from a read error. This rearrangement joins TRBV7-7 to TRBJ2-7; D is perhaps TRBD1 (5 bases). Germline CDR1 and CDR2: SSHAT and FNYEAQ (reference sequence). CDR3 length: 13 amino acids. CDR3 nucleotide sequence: TGTGCTAGCAGCTTAGTCCAGGGCGACGAGCAGTACTTC. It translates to CASSLVQGDEQYF.

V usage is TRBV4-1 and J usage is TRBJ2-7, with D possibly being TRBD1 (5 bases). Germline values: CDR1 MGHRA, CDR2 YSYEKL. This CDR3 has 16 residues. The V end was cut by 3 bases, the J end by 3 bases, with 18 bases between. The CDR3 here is CASSQTQVVGFYEQYF. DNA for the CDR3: TGCGCCAGCAGCCAGACACAGGTAGTAGGATTCTACGAGCAGTACTTC.

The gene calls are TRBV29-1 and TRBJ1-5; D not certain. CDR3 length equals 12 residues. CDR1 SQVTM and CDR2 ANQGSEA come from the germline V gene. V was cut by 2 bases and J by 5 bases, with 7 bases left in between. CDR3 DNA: TGCAGCGTTGAATTGGGCGATCAGCCCCAGCATTTT. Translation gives CSVELGDQPQHF.

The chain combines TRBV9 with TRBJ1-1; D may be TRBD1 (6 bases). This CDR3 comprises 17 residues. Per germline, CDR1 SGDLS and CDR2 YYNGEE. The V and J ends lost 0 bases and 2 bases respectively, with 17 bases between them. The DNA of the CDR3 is TGTGCCAGCAGCGTAGACCCCCCAGGGGCGATAAACACTGAAGCTTTCTTT. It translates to CASSVDPPGAINTEAFF.

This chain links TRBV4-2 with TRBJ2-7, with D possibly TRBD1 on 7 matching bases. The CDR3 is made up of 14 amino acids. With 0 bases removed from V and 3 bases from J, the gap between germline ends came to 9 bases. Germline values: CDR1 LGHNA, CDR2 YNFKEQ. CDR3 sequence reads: CASSQDQGGYEQYF. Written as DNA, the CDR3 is TGTGCCAGCAGCCAAGACCAGGGGGGCTACGAGCAGTACTTC.